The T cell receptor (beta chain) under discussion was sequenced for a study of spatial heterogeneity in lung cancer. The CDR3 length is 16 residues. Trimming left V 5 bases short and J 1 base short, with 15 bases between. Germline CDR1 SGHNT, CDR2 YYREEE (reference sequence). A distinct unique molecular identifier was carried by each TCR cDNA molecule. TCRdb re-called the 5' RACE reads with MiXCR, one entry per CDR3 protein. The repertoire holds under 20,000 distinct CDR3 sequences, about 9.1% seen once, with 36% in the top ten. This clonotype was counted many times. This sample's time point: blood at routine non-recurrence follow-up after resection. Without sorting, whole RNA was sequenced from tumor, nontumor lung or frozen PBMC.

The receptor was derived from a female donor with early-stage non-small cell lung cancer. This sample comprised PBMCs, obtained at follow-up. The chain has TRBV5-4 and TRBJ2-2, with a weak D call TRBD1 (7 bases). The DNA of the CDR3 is TGTGCCAGCAGAGGAGGGGGCGCTCGGAACACCGGGGAGCTGTTTTTT. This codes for CASRGGGARNTGELFF.